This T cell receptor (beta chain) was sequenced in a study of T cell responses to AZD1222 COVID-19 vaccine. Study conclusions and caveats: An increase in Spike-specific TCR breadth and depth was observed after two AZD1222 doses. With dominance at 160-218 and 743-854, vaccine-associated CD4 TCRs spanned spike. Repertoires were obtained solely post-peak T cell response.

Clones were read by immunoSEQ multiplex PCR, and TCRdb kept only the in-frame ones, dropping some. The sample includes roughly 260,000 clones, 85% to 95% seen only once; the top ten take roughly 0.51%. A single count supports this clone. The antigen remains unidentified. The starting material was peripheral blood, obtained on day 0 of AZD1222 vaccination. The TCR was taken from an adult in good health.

For the CDR3, the DNA is TGTGCCAGCAGTTCCCCCGGGGAAAGCTCCTACGAGCAGTACTTC. Its protein product is CASSSPGESSYEQYF. The V call is TRBV6-5, the J call TRBJ2-7; possibly TRBD2 for D (5 bases). The CDR3 is 15 amino acids. Looked up from germline, CDR1 is MNHEY and CDR2 is SVGAGI. V lost 4 bases and J 0 bases, leaving 13 bases between the germline ends.